A single sample is the source of the 8 T cell receptor beta chains below, sequenced in a study of low-dose radiotherapy and immunotherapy resistance in tumors. Time point reported: before trial treatment. Both TCRalpha and TCRbeta chains were reverse transcribed with V-gene-specific primers. It was with a constant-region primer and a V-primer adapter that TCRs were amplified over approximately 20 PCR cycles. TCRdb analysed the reads with MiXCR anew, one entry per CDR3 protein. The sample holds about 82,000 distinct CDR3 sequences; approximately 17% are singletons and the top ten take around 6.1%. Sequencing was performed on PBMCs, taken before treatment. All receptors derive from a male donor with prostate cancer.

This clonotype was picked up many times. Germline and junction disagree at one end, which may indicate a read error. The rearrangement joins TRBV5-1 to TRBJ2-3, with D perhaps TRBD1 (5 bases). The CDR3 contains 14 residues. The V gene's germline CDR1 is SGHRS and CDR2 YFSETQ. The CDR3 region is CASSLRQHTDTQYF. In DNA form, the CDR3 reads TGTGCCAGCAGCTTGCGACAGCACACAGATACGCAGTATTTT.

The sample holds many counts of this clonotype. This sequence joins TRBV10-3 and TRBJ2-7, with 7 bases matching TRBD2. The CDR3 loop spans 15 amino acids. Germline V lookup: CDR1 ENHRY, CDR2 SYGVKD. V dropped 0 bases and J dropped 5; count of bases not matched to a gene: 7. The CDR3 bases are TGTGCCATCAGTGAGTCGGTACTTGGGGGGGACGAGCAGTACTTC. It specifies CAISESVLGGDEQYF.

This clonotype was seen once. A read error is the likely source, as a far larger clone sits one nucleotide away. The chain recombines TRBV6-8 with TRBJ2-1; 9 bases map to TRBD2. The DNA end is more similar to TRBJ2-7, so the J call may be wrong. The length of the CDR3 is 18 residues. Germline assignment: CDR1 MNHGY and CDR2 SAAAGT. The CDR3, as DNA: TGTGCCAGCAGTGAAGCGCGCGGGGGGGCGGTTTCTCTCGCTGAGCAGTACTTC. Its translation: CASSEARGGAVSLAEQYF.

A word on this clonotype: A far larger clone is one nucleotide away, so this likely arose from a read error. V usage is TRBV6-6 and J usage is TRBJ2-2; 12 bases line up with TRBD2. V gave up 7 bases and J gave up 2 bases; unmatched junction bases: 8. Per germline, CDR1 MNHNY and CDR2 SVGAGI (reference sequence). The CDR3 has 17 amino acids. CDR3 DNA: TGTGCCAGCACCCGGACTAGCGGGAACCTCAACACCGGGGAGCTGTTTTTT. It encodes CASTRTSGNLNTGELFF.

The chain recombines TRBV6-5 with TRBJ2-4; D is perhaps TRBD1 or TRBD2 (6 bases each). There are 12 residues in the CDR3. The germline V and J ends were trimmed by 11 bases and 1 base, with 9 bases remaining between them. Germline assignment: CDR1 MNHEY and CDR2 SVGAGI. CDR3 residues: CASGAAKNIQYF. In nucleotides, the CDR3 is TGTGCCTCGGGGGCGGCCAAAAACATTCAGTACTTC.

This clonotype was recorded many times. The chain uses TRBV7-9 and TRBJ2-3, with 11 nucleotides matching TRBD2. The CDR3 has 16 amino acids. The germline V gene encodes CDR1 SEHNR and CDR2 FQNEAQ (reference sequence). V lost 1 base and J lost 3; bases outside the gene matches: 3. Written as DNA, the CDR3 is TGTGCCAGCAGCTTAGAGAGACTAGCGGGAACAGATACGCAGTATTTT. This translates into CASSLERLAGTDTQYF.

At least ten counts were recorded for this clonotype. V is TRBV5-1 and J is TRBJ1-4; D call uncertain. This CDR3 comprises 15 residues. With 3 bases removed from V and 0 bases from J, the gap between germline ends came to 9 bases. Germline-derived CDR1 and CDR2 are SGHRS and YFSETQ. CDR3 region: CASSWRESTNEKLFF. The CDR3 coding sequence is TGCGCCAGCAGCTGGAGGGAGTCAACTAATGAAAAACTGTTTTTT.

This clonotype was counted at least ten times. CDR3 DNA sequence: TGTGCCAGCAGCTTATTTAGGCTAGCGGACCAAGAGACCCAGTACTTC. The encoded protein is CASSLFRLADQETQYF. The chain is built from TRBV13 and TRBJ2-5, with 7 bases aligning to TRBD2. The V gene's germline CDR1 is PRHDT and CDR2 FYEKMQ (reference sequence). Losses at the gene ends were 2 bases for V and 0 bases for J; bases not matched to a gene: 6. This CDR3 has 16 residues.